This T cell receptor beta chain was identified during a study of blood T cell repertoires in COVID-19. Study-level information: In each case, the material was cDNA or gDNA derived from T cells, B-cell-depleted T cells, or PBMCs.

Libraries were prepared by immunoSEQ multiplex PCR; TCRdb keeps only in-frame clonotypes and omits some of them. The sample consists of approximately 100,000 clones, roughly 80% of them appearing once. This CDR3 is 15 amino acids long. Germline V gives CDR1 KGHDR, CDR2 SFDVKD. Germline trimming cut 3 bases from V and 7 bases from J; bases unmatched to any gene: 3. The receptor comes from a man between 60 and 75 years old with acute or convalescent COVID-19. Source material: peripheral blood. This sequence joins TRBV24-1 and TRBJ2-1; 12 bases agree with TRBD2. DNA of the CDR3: TGTGCCACCAGTGATCCAGGGACTAGCGGGAATGAGCAGTTCTTC. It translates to CATSDPGTSGNEQFF.